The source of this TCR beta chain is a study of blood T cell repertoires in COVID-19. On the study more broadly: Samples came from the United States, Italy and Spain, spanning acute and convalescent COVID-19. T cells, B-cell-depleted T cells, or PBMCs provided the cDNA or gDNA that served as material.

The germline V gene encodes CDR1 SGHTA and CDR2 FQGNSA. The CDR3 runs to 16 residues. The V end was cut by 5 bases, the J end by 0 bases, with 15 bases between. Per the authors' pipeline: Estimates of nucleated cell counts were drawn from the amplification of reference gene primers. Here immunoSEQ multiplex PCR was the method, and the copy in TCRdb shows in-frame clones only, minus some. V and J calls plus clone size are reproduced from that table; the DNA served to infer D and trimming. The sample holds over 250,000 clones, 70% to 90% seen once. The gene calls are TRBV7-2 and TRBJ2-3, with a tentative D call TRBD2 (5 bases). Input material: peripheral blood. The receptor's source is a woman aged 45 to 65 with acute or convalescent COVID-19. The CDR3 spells CASSPSLVTSTDTQYF. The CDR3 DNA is TGTGCCAGCAGCCCCTCACTAGTAACCAGCACAGATACGCAGTATTTT.